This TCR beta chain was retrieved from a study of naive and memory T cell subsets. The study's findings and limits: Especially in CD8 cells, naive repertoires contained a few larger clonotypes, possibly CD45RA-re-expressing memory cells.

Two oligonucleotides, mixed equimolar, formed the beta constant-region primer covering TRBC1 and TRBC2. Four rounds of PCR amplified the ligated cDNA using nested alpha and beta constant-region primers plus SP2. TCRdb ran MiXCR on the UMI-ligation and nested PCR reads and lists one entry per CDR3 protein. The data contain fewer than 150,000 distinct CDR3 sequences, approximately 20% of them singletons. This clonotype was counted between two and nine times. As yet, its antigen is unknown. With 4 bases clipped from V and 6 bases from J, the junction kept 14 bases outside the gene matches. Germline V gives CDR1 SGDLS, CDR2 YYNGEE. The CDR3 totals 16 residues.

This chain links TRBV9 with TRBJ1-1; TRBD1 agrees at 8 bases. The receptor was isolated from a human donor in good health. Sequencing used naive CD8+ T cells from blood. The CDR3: CASSTPHGQGTAEAFF. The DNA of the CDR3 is TGTGCCAGCAGCACCCCGCACGGACAGGGTACTGCTGAAGCTTTCTTT.